This entry describes one TCR beta chain. Its antigen is unknown. The entry originates in a study of human T cells and chemical hapten exposure. Study-wide context: 2% DPC was applied to approximately 2 cm by approximately 2 cm of upper inner arm skin for sensitization.

The CDR3 length is 15 residues. In germline, CDR1 is MNHNS, CDR2 SASEGT. Trimming stripped 0 bases from V and 9 bases from J, with 12 bases between. TCRdb reanalysed the RACE reads using MiXCR and keeps one entry per CDR3 protein. The sample holds roughly 90,000 distinct CDR3 sequences, around 9.9% seen once. Time point described: patch test 3, about 24 weeks after DPC sensitization. As to treatment: therapeutic diphenylcyclopropenone sensitization with weekly scalp DPC. Study conclusions and caveats: Donor immune responses may differ from healthy people's, since all donors had alopecia.

This TCR was sampled from a woman in her twenties or thirties with alopecia areata. Some clones in this sample may be carry-over from other donors' samples. The material was whole blood, obtained in connection with sensitization to the hapten diphenylcyclopropenone (DPC). This sequence joins TRBV6-1 and TRBJ1-6; tentative D call: TRBD1 (6 bases). The DNA for the CDR3 is TGTGCCAGCAGTGAAGCTAAGGCAGGGGCTTCACCCCTCCACTTT. It is translated as CASSEAKAGASPLHF.